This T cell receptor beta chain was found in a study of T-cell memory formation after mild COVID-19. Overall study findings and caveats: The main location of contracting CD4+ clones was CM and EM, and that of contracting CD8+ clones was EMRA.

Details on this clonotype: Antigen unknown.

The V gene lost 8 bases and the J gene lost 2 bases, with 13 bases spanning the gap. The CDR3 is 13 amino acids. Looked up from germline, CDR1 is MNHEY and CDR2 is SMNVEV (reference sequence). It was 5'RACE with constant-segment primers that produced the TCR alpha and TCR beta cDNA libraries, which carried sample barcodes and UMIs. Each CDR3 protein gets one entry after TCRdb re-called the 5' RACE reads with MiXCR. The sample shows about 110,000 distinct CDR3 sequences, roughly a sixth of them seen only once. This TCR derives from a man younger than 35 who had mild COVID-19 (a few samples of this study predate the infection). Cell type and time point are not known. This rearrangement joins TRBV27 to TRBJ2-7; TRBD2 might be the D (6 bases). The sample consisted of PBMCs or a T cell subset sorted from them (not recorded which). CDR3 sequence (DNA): TGTGCCAGCCCGCCCCGGGGGACCTACGAGCAGTACTTC. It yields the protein CASPPRGTYEQYF.